This T cell receptor beta chain was found in a study of T cell responses to AZD1222 COVID-19 vaccine. The method was immunoSEQ multiplex PCR; TCRdb's version includes in-frame clones alone and lacks a portion of them. This table holds over 100,000 clones, around 87% found once. V gave up 1 base and J gave up 5 bases, with 7 bases separating them. The CDR3 loop spans 13 amino acids. Germline lookup yields CDR1 SGHDN and CDR2 FVKESK. This sequence joins TRBV14 and TRBJ2-3; D is undetermined. The sequence derives from an adult in good health. The sequenced sample was peripheral blood, obtained on day 0 of AZD1222 vaccination. CDR3 in DNA: TGTGCCAGCAGCCAAGCCGCTGGAGATACGCAGTATTTT. Its translation is CASSQAAGDTQYF. The full variable domain, in which reference TRBV14 and TRBJ2-3 provide the parts outside the CDR3, is EAGVTQFPSHSVIEKGQTVTLRCDPISGHDNLYWYRRVMGKEIKFLLHFVKESKQDESGMPNNRFLAERTGGTYSTLKVQPAELEDSGVYFCASSQAAGDTQYFGPGTRLTVL.